One and the same sample provided the 7 T cell receptor beta chains below, sequenced in a study of human T cells and chemical hapten exposure (dated by TCRdb to the early 2020s). The sample's time point, from its label and the paper: pre-sensitization, week 0. The meaning of the sample's treatment or condition label: therapeutic diphenylcyclopropenone sensitization with weekly scalp DPC. Library prep was done by RACE. Reads for this sample came from a NextSeq 500. The public reads were reanalyzed by TCRdb: fastp trimming at Q25, MiXCR alignment, in-frame beta chains only. Merged by CDR3 protein, the rows form single entries marked with the most common genes and DNA. The sample includes around 330,000 distinct CDR3 sequences, with 4.5% to 7% observed a single time. The ten biggest clones cover approximately 8.2% of the sample. This specimen was whole blood, taken in connection with sensitization to the hapten diphenylcyclopropenone (DPC). The receptors here all came from a woman between 18 and 29 years old with alopecia areata. Some clones in this sample may be carry-over from other donors' samples.

Many counts were recorded for this clonotype. This chain joins TRBV6-5 and TRBJ2-1, with TRBD1 as a possible D gene (5 bases). CDR1 and CDR2 from the germline V gene are MNHEY and SVGAGI. This CDR3 contains 14 residues. The ends were cut back, 2 bases at V and 7 bases at J, with 12 bases in the middle. This CDR3 is CASSYRDSRNEQFF. The CDR3 bases are TGTGCCAGCAGTTACCGCGACAGTCGGAATGAGCAGTTCTTC.

This clonotype occurred a few times. V and J are TRBV29-1 and TRBJ1-1, with D unresolved. CDR1 and CDR2 from the germline V gene are SQVTM and ANQGSEA. CDR3 size: 12 residues. Between the trimmed V and J ends, which lost 4 bases and 2 bases, there was a span of 8 bases. The DNA for the CDR3 is TGCAGCGTTGTACGGCGAAACACTGAAGCTTTCTTT. This codes for CSVVRRNTEAFF.

This clonotype has a count of ten or more. The chain carries TRBV5-4 and TRBJ2-1; D is undetermined. This CDR3 is 12 amino acids long. The V gene's germline CDR1 is SGHNT and CDR2 YYREEE (reference sequence). V was pared by 4 bases and J by 10 bases, with 12 bases between. The CDR3 here is CASSPSREEQFF. The CDR3 DNA reads as TGTGCCAGCAGCCCGAGTCGTGAAGAGCAGTTCTTC.

This clonotype was seen only a few times. V gene TRBV20-1 combines with J gene TRBJ2-2; tentative D call: TRBD1 (5 bases). Germline V gene sequence: CDR1 DFQATT, CDR2 SNEGSKA (reference sequence). V lost 0 bases to trimming and J lost 4 bases, with 12 bases between them. The CDR3 sequence is 15 residues long. The CDR3 loop reads CSARDTRQFTGELFF. CDR3 DNA sequence: TGCAGTGCTAGAGATACCCGACAGTTCACCGGGGAGCTGTTTTTT.

The chain carries TRBV3-1 and TRBJ1-5, with D unclear. This CDR3 comprises 13 residues. V was shortened by 3 bases and J by 4 bases, with 7 bases between the two germline ends. Germline CDR1 LGHDT, CDR2 YNNKEL (reference sequence). CDR3 sequence: CASSHGPNQPQHF. In nucleotides, the CDR3 is TGTGCCAGCAGCCATGGCCCGAATCAGCCCCAGCATTTT.

At least ten counts were recorded for this clonotype. The rearrangement uses TRBV7-2 and TRBJ2-3, with 14 bases that match TRBD2. Per the germline V gene, CDR1 is SGHTA and CDR2 is FQGNSA. J gave up 0 bases and V 6 bases, and 5 bases lay outside the gene matches. CDR3 length: 17 amino acids. CDR3 in DNA: TGTGCCAGCAGGTACGGACTAGCGGGAGGAAGCACAGATACGCAGTATTTT. Translated: CASRYGLAGGSTDTQYF. Supplemented by reference TRBV7-2 and TRBJ2-3, the full variable domain reads GAGVSQSPSNKVTEKGKDVELRCDPISGHTALYWYRQSLGQGLEFLIYFQGNSAPDKSGLPSDRFSAERTGGSVSTLTIQRTQQEDSAVYLCASRYGLAGGSTDTQYFGPGTRLTVL.

This clonotype was seen a handful of times. This chain uses TRBV18 with TRBJ1-5, with D possibly matching TRBD1 (6 bases). This CDR3 is 14 amino acids long. Germline CDR1 reads KGHSH; CDR2 reads LQKENI. V shed 2 bases and J shed 4 bases, with 9 bases lying between them. CDR3 amino acids: CASSPEGGNQPQHF. CDR3 DNA: TGTGCCAGCTCACCAGAGGGGGGGAATCAGCCCCAGCATTTT. The whole variable domain, remainder taken from reference TRBV18 and TRBJ1-5, is NAGVMQNPRHLVRRRGQEARLRCSPMKGHSHVYWYRQLPEEGLKFMVYLQKENIIDESGMPKERFSAEFPKEGPSILRIQQVVRGDSAAYFCASSPEGGNQPQHFGDGTRLSIL.